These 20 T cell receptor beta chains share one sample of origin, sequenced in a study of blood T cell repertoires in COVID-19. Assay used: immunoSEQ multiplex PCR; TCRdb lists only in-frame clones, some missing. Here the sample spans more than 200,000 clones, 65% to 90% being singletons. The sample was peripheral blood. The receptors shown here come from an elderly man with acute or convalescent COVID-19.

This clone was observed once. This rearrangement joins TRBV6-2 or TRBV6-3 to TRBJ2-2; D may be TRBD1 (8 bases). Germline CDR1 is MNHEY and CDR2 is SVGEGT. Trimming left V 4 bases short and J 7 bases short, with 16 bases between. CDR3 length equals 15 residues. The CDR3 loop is CASSLQGGKSGELFF. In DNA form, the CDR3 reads TGTGCCAGCAGTTTACAGGGGGGGAAAAGCGGGGAGCTGTTTTTT.

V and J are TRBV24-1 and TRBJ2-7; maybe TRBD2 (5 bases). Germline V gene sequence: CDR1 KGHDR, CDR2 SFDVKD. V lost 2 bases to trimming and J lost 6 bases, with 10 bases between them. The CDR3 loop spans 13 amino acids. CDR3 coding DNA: TGTGCCACCAGTGATTCTTCGGGGAGCGAGCAGTACTTC. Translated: CATSDSSGSEQYF.

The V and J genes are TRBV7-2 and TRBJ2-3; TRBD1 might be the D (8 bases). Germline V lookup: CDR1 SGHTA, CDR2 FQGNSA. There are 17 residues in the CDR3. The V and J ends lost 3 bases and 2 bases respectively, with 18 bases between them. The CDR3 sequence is CASSFVGGDRITDTQYF. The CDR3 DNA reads TGTGCCAGCAGCTTCGTGGGGGGGGACAGGATCACAGATACGCAGTATTTT.

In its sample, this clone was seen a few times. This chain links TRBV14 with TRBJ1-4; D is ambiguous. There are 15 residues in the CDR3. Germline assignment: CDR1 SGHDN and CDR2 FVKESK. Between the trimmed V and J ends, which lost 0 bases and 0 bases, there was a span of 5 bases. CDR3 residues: CASSQDRTTNEKLFF. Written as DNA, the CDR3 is TGTGCCAGCAGCCAAGACAGAACAACTAATGAAAAACTGTTTTTT.

CDR3 loop: CATSLQGNSPLHF. The CDR3 DNA reads TGTGCCACCTCACTCCAGGGGAATTCACCCCTCCACTTT. The chain carries TRBV12-3 or TRBV12-4 and TRBJ1-6, with D maybe TRBD1 (6 bases). V lost 10 bases to trimming and J lost 7 bases, with 14 bases between them. The CDR3 is made up of 13 amino acids.

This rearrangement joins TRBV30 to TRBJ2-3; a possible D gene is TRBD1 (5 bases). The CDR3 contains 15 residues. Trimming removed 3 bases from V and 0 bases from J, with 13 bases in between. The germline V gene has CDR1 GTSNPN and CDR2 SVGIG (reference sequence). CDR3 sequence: CAWRPDTTSTDTQYF. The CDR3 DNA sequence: TGTGCCTGGAGACCGGACACAACTAGCACAGATACGCAGTATTTT.

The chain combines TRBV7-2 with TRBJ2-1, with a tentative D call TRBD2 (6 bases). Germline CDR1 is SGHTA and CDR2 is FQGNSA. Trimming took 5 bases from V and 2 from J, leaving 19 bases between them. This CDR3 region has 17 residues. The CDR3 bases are TGTGCCAGCAGCCTGAGCCTAGGGACTGGGACCTACAATGAGCAGTTCTTC. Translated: CASSLSLGTGTYNEQFF.

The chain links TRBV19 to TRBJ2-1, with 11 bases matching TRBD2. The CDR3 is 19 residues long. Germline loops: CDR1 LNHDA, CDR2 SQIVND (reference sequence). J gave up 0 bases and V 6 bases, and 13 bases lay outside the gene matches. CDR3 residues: CASSSRRLAGGPSYNEQFF. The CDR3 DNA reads TGTGCCAGTAGCTCTAGGAGGCTAGCGGGAGGCCCCTCCTACAATGAGCAGTTCTTC.

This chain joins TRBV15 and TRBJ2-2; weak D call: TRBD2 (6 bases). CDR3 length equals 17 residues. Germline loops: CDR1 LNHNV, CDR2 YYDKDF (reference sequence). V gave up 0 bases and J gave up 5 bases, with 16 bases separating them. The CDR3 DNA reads TGTGCCACCAGCAGAGATGGTCGGGGTCGGGAGACCGGGGAGCTGTTTTTT. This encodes CATSRDGRGRETGELFF.

CDR3 nucleotide sequence: TGTGCCAGCAGCCACCGACCTCGACTAGCGGGATTATACTACAATGAGCAGTTCTTC. It yields the protein CASSHRPRLAGLYYNEQFF. The chain joins TRBV14 to TRBJ2-1, with TRBD2 matching over 11 bases. CDR1 is SGHDN, CDR2 FVKESK, per germline. V dropped 3 bases and J dropped 3; count of bases not matched to a gene: 13. The CDR3 covers 19 residues.

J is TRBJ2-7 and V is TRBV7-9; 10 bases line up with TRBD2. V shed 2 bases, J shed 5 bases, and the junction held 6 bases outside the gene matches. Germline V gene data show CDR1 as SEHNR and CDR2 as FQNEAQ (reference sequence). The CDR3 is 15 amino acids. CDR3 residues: CASSLTGLAVHEQYF. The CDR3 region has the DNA TGTGCCAGCAGCTTAACAGGACTAGCGGTCCACGAGCAGTACTTC.

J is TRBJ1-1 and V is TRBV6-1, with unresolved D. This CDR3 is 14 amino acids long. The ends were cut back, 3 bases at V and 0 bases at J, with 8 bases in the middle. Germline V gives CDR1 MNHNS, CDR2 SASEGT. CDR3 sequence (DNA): TGTGCCAGCAGTGAGCGGGTAGTGAACACTGAAGCTTTCTTT. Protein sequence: CASSERVVNTEAFF.

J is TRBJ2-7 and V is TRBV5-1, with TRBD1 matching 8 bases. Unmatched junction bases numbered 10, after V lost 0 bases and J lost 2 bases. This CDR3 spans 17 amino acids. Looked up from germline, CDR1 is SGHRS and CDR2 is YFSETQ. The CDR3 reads CASSLGPGTGQTYEQYF. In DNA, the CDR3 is TGCGCCAGCAGCTTGGGGCCCGGGACAGGACAAACCTACGAGCAGTACTTC.

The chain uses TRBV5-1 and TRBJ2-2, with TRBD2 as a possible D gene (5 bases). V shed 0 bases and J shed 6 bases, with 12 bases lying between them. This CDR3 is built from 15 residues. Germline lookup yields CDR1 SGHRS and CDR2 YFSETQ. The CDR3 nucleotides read TGCGCCAGCAGCTTGGCCGAGGGTTGGGCCGGGGAGCTGTTTTTT. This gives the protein CASSLAEGWAGELFF.

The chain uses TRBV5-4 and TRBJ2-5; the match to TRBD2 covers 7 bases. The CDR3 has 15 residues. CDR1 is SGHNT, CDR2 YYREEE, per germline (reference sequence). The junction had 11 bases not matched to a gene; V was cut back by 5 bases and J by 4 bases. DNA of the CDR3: TGTGCCAGCAGTCCCGACGCGGGAGTGGTAGAGACCCAGTACTTC. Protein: CASSPDAGVVETQYF.

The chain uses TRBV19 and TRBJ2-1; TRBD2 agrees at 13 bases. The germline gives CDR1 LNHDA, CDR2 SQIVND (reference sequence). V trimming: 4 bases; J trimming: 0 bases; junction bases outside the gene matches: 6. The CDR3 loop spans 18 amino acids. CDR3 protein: CASSTGTSGTLSYNEQFF. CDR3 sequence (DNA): TGTGCCAGTAGTACGGGGACTAGCGGGACCCTCTCCTACAATGAGCAGTTCTTC.

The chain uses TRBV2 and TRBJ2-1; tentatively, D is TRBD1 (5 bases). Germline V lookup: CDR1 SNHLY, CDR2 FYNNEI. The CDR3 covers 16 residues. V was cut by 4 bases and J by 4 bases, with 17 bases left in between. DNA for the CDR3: TGTGCCAGCAGTGGCCCAGGGTATAGGGAATACAATGAGCAGTTCTTC. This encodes CASSGPGYREYNEQFF.

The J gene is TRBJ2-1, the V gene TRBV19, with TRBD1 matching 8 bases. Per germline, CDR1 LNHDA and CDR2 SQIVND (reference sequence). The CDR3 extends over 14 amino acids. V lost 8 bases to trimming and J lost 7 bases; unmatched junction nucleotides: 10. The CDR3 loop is CASGMGQANNEQFF. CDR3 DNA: TGTGCCAGTGGAATGGGACAGGCTAATAATGAGCAGTTCTTC.

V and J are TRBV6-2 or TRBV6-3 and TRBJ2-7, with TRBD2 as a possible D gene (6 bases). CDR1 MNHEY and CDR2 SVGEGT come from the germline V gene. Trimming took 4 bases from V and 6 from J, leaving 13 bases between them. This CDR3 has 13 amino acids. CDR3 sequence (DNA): TGTGCCAGCAGTTCTACCTGGGAGGTCGAGCAGTACGTC. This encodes CASSSTWEVEQYV.

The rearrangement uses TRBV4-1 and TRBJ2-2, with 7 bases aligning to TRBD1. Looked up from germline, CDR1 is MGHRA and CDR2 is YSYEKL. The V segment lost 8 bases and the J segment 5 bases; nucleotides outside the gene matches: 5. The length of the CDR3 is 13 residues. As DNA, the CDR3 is TGCGCCAGCGGCTACAGGGGAACCGGGGAGCTGTTTTTT. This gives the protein CASGYRGTGELFF.